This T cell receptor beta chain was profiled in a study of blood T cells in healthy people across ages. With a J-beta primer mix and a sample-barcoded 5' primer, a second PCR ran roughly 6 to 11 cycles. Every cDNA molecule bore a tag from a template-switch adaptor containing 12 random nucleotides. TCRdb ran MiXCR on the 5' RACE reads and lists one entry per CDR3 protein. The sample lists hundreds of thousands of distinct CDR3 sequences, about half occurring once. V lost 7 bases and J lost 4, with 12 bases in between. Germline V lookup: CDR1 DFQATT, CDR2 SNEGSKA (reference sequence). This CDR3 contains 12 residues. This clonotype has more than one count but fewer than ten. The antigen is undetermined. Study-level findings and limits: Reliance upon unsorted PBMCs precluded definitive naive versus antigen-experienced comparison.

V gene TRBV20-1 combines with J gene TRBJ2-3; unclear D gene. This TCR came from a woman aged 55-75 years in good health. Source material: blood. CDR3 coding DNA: TGCAGTGGGGCGAAGTCAGCAGATACGCAGTATTTT. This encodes CSGAKSADTQYF.